These T cell receptor beta chains were read from a single sample in a study of blood T cell repertoires in COVID-19. Repertoires were generated with immunoSEQ multiplex PCR, while TCRdb's copy carries only in-frame clones and drops some. Of over 200,000 clones listed, around 83% are singletons. The sequenced sample consisted of peripheral blood. The receptors here all came from a woman in her fifties or sixties with acute or convalescent COVID-19. CDR3s include the opening cysteine and the closing phenylalanine or tryptophan. Fields, in order: V gene, D gene, clone size, J gene, CDR3 protein, CDR3 DNA. D genes are given only for firm matches. Size tells how often a clone was seen (once, few, many) or the class of an expanded clone, and some rows leave it out.

V gene: TRBV7-3
D gene: TRBD2
clone size: -
J gene: TRBJ2-1
CDR3 protein: CASSFGTYSGQLNEQFF
CDR3 DNA: TGTGCCAGCAGCTTTGGGACCTATAGCGGGCAGTTGAATGAGCAGTTCTTC

V gene: TRBV9
D gene: TRBD1
clone size: -
J gene: TRBJ2-7
CDR3 protein: CASSVGTGDSYEQYF
CDR3 DNA: TGTGCCAGCAGCGTAGGGACAGGGGACTCCTACGAGCAGTACTTC

V gene: TRBV6-5
D gene: TRBD2
clone size: -
J gene: TRBJ2-1
CDR3 protein: CASSYSTSGRRSEQFF
CDR3 DNA: TGTGCCAGCAGTTACTCTACTAGCGGGAGAAGGAGTGAGCAGTTCTTC

V gene: TRBV6-5
D gene: -
clone size: -
J gene: TRBJ2-7
CDR3 protein: CASSTRRGTGYEQYF
CDR3 DNA: TGTGCCAGCAGTACCAGGAGGGGAACTGGCTACGAGCAGTACTTC

V gene: TRBV10-2
D gene: -
clone size: -
J gene: TRBJ2-4
CDR3 protein: CASSESAGLAKNIQYF
CDR3 DNA: TGCGCCAGCAGTGAGTCGGCGGGCTTAGCCAAAAACATTCAGTACTTC

V gene: TRBV3-1/TRBV3-2
D gene: TRBD1
clone size: -
J gene: TRBJ2-5
CDR3 protein: CASSQDGGQAQETQYF
CDR3 DNA: TGTGCCAGCAGCCAAGATGGGGGACAGGCCCAAGAGACCCAGTACTTC

V gene: TRBV3-1/TRBV3-2
D gene: TRBD1
clone size: -
J gene: TRBJ1-1
CDR3 protein: CASSQGGQGAMAFF
CDR3 DNA: TGTGCCAGCAGCCAAGGGGGACAGGGCGCGATGGCTTTCTTT

V gene: TRBV13
D gene: -
clone size: -
J gene: TRBJ2-3
CDR3 protein: CASSLDSSSTDTQYF
CDR3 DNA: TGTGCCAGCAGCTTGGACTCCTCGAGCACAGATACGCAGTATTTT

V gene: TRBV6-5
D gene: -
clone size: -
J gene: TRBJ2-7
CDR3 protein: CATALTSSYEQYF
CDR3 DNA: TGTGCCACCGCCCTGACTAGCTCCTACGAGCAGTACTTC

V gene: TRBV29-1
D gene: TRBD2
clone size: -
J gene: TRBJ2-2
CDR3 protein: CSTRDYPRTGELFF
CDR3 DNA: TGCAGCACCAGGGACTATCCGAGGACCGGGGAGCTGTTTTTT

V gene: TRBV5-6
D gene: -
clone size: -
J gene: TRBJ2-2
CDR3 protein: CASSLFLLNTGELFF
CDR3 DNA: TGTGCCAGCAGCTTGTTCCTTTTAAACACCGGGGAGCTGTTTTTT

V gene: TRBV28
D gene: -
clone size: -
J gene: TRBJ2-1
CDR3 protein: CASSRYNEQFF
CDR3 DNA: TGTGCCAGCAGTCGCTACAATGAGCAGTTCTTC

V gene: TRBV5-1
D gene: -
clone size: -
J gene: TRBJ2-1
CDR3 protein: CASSGGQGNNEQFF
CDR3 DNA: TGCGCCAGCTCCGGAGGGCAAGGGAACAATGAGCAGTTCTTC

V gene: TRBV5-6
D gene: -
clone size: -
J gene: TRBJ2-7
CDR3 protein: CASSPLIGTDSYEQYF
CDR3 DNA: TGTGCCAGCAGCCCCCTAATTGGGACTGACTCCTACGAGCAGTACTTC

V gene: TRBV6-5
D gene: -
clone size: -
J gene: TRBJ2-1
CDR3 protein: CASSRSGLAYNEQFF
CDR3 DNA: TGTGCCAGCAGTCGTAGCGGCCTCGCCTACAATGAGCAGTTCTTC

V gene: TRBV19
D gene: TRBD1
clone size: once
J gene: TRBJ2-3
CDR3 protein: CASSIDRQGTDTQYF
CDR3 DNA: TGTGCCAGTAGTATAGATAGACAGGGAACAGATACGCAGTATTTT

V gene: TRBV13
D gene: -
clone size: -
J gene: TRBJ2-7
CDR3 protein: CASSLGQPPYEQYF
CDR3 DNA: TGTGCCAGCAGCTTAGGACAGCCACCCTACGAGCAGTACTTC

V gene: TRBV6-6
D gene: TRBD2
clone size: few
J gene: TRBJ2-7
CDR3 protein: CASETSGYEQYF
CDR3 DNA: TGTGCCAGCGAGACTAGCGGCTACGAGCAGTACTTC

V gene: TRBV28
D gene: TRBD2
clone size: -
J gene: TRBJ2-3
CDR3 protein: CASSTRGGTSGSPDTQYF
CDR3 DNA: TGTGCCAGCAGTACGAGGGGGGGGACTAGCGGGAGCCCAGATACGCAGTATTTT

V gene: TRBV5-1
D gene: -
clone size: -
J gene: TRBJ2-3
CDR3 protein: CASSLDRAPDTQYF
CDR3 DNA: TGCGCCAGCAGCTTGGACAGGGCCCCAGATACGCAGTATTTT

V gene: TRBV9
D gene: -
clone size: -
J gene: TRBJ1-5
CDR3 protein: CASSPQGDNQPQHF
CDR3 DNA: TGTGCCAGCAGCCCACAGGGTGACAATCAGCCCCAGCATTTT